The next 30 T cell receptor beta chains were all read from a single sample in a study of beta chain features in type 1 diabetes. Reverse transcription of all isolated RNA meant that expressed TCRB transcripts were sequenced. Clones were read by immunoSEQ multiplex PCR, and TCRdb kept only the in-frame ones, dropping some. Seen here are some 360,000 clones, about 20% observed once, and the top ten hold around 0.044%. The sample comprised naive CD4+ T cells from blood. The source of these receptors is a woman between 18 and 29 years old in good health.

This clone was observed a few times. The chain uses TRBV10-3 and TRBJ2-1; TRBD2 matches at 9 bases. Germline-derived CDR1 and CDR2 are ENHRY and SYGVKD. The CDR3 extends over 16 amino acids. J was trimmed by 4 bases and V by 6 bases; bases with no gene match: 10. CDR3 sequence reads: CAISDHLAGRYNEQFF. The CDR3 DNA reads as TGTGCCATCAGCGATCACCTAGCGGGGCGGTACAATGAGCAGTTCTTC.

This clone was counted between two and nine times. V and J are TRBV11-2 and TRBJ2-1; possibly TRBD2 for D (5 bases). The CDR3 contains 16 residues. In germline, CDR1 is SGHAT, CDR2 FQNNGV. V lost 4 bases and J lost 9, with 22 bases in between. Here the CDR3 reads CASSSPLWTPRGEQFF. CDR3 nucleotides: TGTGCCAGCAGCTCCCCCCTTTGGACTCCTCGGGGTGAGCAGTTCTTC.

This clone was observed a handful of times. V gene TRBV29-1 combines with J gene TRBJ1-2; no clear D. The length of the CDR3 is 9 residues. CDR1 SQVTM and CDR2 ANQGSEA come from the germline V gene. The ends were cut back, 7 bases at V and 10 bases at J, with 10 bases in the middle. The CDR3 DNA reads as TGCAGCGCTGGAGCGAACTACACCTTC. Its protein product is CSAGANYTF.

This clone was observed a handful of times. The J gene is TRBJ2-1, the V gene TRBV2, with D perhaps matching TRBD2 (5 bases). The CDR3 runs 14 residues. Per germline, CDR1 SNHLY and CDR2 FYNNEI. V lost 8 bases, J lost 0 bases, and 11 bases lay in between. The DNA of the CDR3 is TGTGCCAGCCTGCCGGGAAGCTCCTACAATGAGCAGTTCTTC. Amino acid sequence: CASLPGSSYNEQFF. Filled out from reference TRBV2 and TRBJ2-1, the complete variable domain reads EPEVTQTPSHQVTQMGQEVILRCVPISNHLYFYWYRQILGQKVEFLVSFYNNEISEKSEIFDDQFSVERPDGSNFTLKIRSTKLEDSAMYFCASLPGSSYNEQFFGPGTRLTVL.

In DNA form, the CDR3 reads TGTGCCAGCAGCGTAGCCGACGGGGAATTGGAAGGCTACACCTTC. Its protein is CASSVADGELEGYTF. The J gene is TRBJ1-2, the V gene TRBV9, with D unclear. CDR1 SGDLS and CDR2 YYNGEE come from the germline V gene. Deletions cut 0 bases from V and 8 bases from J, with 17 bases between. This CDR3 comprises 15 residues.

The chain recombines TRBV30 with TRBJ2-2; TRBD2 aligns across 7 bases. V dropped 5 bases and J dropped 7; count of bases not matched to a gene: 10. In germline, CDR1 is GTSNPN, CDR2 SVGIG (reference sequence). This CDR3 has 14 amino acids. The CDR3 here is CAWARSGKGGELFF. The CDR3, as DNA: TGTGCCTGGGCGAGGAGCGGGAAGGGCGGGGAGCTGTTTTTT.

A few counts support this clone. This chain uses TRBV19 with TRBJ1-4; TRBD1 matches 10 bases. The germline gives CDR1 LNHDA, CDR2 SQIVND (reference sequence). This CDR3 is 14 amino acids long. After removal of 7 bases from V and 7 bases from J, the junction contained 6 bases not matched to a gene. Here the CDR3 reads CASNVGTGVEKLFF. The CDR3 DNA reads TGTGCCAGTAACGTCGGGACAGGGGTTGAAAAACTGTTTTTT.

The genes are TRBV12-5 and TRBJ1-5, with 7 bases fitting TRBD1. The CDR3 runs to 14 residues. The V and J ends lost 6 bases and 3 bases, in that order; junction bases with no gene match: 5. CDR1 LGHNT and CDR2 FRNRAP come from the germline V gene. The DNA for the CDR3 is TGTGCTAGTGGCGGAGGGACAGCCAATCAGCCCCAGCATTTT. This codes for CASGGGTANQPQHF.

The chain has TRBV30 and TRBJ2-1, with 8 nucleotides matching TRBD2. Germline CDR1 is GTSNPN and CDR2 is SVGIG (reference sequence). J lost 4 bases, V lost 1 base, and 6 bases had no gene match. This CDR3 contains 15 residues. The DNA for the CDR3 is TGTGCCTGGAGTGACACGGGAGGGGTTTACAATGAGCAGTTCTTC. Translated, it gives CAWSDTGGVYNEQFF.

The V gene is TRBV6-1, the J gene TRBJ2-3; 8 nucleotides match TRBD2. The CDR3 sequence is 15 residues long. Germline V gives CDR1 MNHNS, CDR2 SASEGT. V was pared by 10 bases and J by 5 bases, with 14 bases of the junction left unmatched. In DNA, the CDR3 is TGTGCCACCCCGGGTTGGGAGCGGGGGTTAGATACGCAGTATTTT. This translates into CATPGWERGLDTQYF.

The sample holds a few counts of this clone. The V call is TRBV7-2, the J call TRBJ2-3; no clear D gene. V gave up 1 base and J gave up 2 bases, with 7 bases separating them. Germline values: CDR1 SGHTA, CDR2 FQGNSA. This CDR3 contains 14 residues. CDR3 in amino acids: CASSLGHSTDTQYF. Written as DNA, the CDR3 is TGTGCCAGCAGCTTAGGACACTCCACAGATACGCAGTATTTT. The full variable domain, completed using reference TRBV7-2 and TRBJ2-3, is GAGVSQSPSNKVTEKGKDVELRCDPISGHTALYWYRQSLGQGLEFLIYFQGNSAPDKSGLPSDRFSAERTGGSVSTLTIQRTQQEDSAVYLCASSLGHSTDTQYFGPGTRLTVL.

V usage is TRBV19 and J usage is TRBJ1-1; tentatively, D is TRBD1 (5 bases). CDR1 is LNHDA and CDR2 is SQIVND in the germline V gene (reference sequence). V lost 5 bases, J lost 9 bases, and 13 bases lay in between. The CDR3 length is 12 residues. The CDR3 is CASSWGRVQAFF. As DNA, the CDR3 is TGTGCCAGTAGTTGGGGCAGGGTTCAAGCTTTCTTT.

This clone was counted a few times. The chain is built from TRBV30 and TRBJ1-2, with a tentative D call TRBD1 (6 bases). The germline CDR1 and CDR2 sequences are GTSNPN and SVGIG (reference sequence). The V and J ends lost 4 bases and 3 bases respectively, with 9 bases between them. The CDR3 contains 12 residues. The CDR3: CAWTRTDYGYTF. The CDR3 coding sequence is TGTGCCTGGACAAGGACAGACTATGGCTACACCTTC.

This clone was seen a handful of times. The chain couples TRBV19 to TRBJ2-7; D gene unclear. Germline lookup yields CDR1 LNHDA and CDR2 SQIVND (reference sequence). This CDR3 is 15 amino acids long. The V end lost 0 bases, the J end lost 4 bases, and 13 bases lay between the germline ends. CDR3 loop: CASSIDRHGLYEQYF. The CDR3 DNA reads TGTGCCAGTAGTATAGATCGTCACGGGTTGTACGAGCAGTACTTC. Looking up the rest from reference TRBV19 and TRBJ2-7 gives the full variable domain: DGGITQSPKYLFRKEGQNVTLSCEQNLNHDAMYWYRQDPGQGLRLIYYSQIVNDFQKGDIAEGYSVSREKKESFPLTVTSAQKNPTAFYLCASSIDRHGLYEQYFGPGTRLTVT.

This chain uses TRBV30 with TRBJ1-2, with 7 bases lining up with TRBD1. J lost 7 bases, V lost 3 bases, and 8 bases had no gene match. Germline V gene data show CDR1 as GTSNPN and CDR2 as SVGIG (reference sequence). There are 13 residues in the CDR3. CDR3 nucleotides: TGTGCCTGGAGCGCGACAGGGCGGAGTGGCTACACCTTC. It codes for CAWSATGRSGYTF.

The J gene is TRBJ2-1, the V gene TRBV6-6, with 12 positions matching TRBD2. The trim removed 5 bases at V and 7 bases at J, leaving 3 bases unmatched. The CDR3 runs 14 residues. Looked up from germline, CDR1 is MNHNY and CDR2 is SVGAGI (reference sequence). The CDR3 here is CASSLAGGGNEQFF. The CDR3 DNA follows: TGTGCCAGCAGTCTAGCGGGAGGGGGGAATGAGCAGTTCTTC.

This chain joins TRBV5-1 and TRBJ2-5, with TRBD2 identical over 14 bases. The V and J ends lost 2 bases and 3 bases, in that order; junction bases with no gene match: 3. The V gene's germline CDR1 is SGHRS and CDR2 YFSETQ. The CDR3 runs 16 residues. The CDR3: CASSLRGLAGEETQYF. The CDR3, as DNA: TGCGCCAGCAGCTTACGGGGACTAGCGGGGGAAGAGACCCAGTACTTC.

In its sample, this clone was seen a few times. The CDR3 protein is CASSAYTDTQYF. The CDR3 coding sequence is TGTGCCAGCAGCGCCTACACAGATACGCAGTATTTT. The chain employs TRBV9 and TRBJ2-3; D uncertain. The CDR3 is 12 residues long. With 3 bases removed from V and 2 bases from J, the gap between germline ends came to 4 bases. Germline V gene sequence: CDR1 SGDLS, CDR2 YYNGEE.

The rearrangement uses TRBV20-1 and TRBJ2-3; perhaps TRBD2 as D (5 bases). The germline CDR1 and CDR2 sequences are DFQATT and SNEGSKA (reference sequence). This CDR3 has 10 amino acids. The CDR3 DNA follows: TGCGCTGGGAGTGCAGATACGCAGTATTTT. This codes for CAGSADTQYF.

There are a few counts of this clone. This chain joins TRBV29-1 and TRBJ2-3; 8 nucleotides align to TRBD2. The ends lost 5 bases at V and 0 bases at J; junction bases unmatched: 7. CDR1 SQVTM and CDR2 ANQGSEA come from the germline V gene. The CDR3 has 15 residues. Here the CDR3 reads CSVSGSGLSTDTQYF. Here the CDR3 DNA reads TGCAGCGTTAGCGGGAGTGGCCTTAGCACAGATACGCAGTATTTT.

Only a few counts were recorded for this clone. The CDR3 DNA sequence: TGTGCCAGCACGTCCTCTGGGGCCAACGTCCTGACTTTC. Translated, it gives CASTSSGANVLTF. The J gene is TRBJ2-6, the V gene TRBV9; D unresolved. V shed 6 bases and J shed 0 bases, with 4 bases lying between them. This CDR3 has 13 residues. Germline values: CDR1 SGDLS, CDR2 YYNGEE.

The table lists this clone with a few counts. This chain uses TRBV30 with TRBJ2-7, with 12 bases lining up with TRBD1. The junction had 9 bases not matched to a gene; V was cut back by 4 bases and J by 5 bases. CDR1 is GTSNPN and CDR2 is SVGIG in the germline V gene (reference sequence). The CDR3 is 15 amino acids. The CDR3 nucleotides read TGTGCCTGGATTGGCAGGGACAGGGGGCCAAACGAGCAGTACTTC. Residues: CAWIGRDRGPNEQYF. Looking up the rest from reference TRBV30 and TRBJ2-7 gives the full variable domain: SQTIHQWPATLVQPVGSPLSLECTVEGTSNPNLYWYRQAAGRGLQLLFYSVGIGQISSEVPQNLSASRPQDRQFILSSKKLLLSDSGFYLCAWIGRDRGPNEQYFGPGTRLTVT.

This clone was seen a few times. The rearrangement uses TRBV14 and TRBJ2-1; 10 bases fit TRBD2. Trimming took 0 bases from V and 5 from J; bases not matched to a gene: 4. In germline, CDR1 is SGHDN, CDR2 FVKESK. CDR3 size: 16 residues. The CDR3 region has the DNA TGTGCCAGCAGCCAAGATTTAGCGGGAGGACACAATGAGCAGTTCTTC. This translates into CASSQDLAGGHNEQFF.

The CDR3 DNA reads as TGTGCCAGCAGCGTAGATTTGTTAAACTATGGCTACACCTTC. It is translated as CASSVDLLNYGYTF. This rearrangement joins TRBV9 to TRBJ1-2, with no clear D. V dropped 0 bases and J dropped 2 bases, with 8 bases sitting between them. The CDR3 has 14 amino acids. Germline values: CDR1 SGDLS, CDR2 YYNGEE.

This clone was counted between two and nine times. CDR3 amino acids: CAWSQRGTDTQYF. The CDR3 region has the DNA TGTGCCTGGAGCCAGAGGGGCACAGATACGCAGTATTTT. The chain recombines TRBV30 with TRBJ2-3; possibly TRBD2 for D (5 bases). Trimming cost V 3 bases and J 1 base, with 8 bases left between them. The CDR3 runs to 13 residues. Germline loops: CDR1 GTSNPN, CDR2 SVGIG (reference sequence). Based on the CDR3 plus reference TRBV30 and TRBJ2-3, the full variable domain is SQTIHQWPATLVQPVGSPLSLECTVEGTSNPNLYWYRQAAGRGLQLLFYSVGIGQISSEVPQNLSASRPQDRQFILSSKKLLLSDSGFYLCAWSQRGTDTQYFGPGTRLTVL.

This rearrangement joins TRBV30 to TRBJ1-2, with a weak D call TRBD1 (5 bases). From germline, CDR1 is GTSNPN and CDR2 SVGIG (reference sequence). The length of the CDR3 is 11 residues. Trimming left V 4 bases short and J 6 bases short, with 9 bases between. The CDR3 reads CAWNRGDGYTF. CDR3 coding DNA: TGTGCCTGGAATAGGGGCGATGGCTACACCTTC.

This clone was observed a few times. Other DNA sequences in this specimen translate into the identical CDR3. In DNA, the CDR3 is TGTGCCAGCTCACCTCAGGGAACTGAAGCTTTCTTT. Translation gives CASSPQGTEAFF. This chain connects TRBV18 to TRBJ1-1; perhaps TRBD1 as D (5 bases). CDR1 and CDR2 (germline): KGHSH, LQKENI. The CDR3 covers 12 residues. Trimming removed 3 bases at V and 5 bases at J, with 7 bases between.

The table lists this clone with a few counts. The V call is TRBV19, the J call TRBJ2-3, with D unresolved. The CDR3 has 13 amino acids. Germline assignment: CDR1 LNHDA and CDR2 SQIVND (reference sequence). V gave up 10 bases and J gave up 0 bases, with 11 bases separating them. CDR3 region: CAISPRSTDTQYF. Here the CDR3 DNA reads TGTGCCATCTCCCCTCGGAGCACAGATACGCAGTATTTT.

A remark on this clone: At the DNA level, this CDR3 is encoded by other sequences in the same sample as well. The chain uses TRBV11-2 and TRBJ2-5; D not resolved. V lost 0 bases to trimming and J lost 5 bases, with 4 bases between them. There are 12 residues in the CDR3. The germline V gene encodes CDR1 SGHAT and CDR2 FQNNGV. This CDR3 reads CASSLDRETQYF. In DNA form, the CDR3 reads TGTGCCAGCAGCTTAGATCGGGAGACCCAGTACTTC.

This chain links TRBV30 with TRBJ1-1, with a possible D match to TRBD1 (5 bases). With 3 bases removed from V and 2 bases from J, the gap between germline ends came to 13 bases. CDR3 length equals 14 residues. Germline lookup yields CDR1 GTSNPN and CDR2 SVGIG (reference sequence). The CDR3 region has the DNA TGTGCCTGGAGCCGGGACTCTTATAACACTGAAGCTTTCTTT. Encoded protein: CAWSRDSYNTEAFF. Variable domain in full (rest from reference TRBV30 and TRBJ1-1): SQTIHQWPATLVQPVGSPLSLECTVEGTSNPNLYWYRQAAGRGLQLLFYSVGIGQISSEVPQNLSASRPQDRQFILSSKKLLLSDSGFYLCAWSRDSYNTEAFFGQGTRLTVV.